The rows below give T cell receptor beta chains drawn from one sample of a study of long-term antiretroviral therapy in people with HIV. Clones were sequenced by immunoSEQ multiplex PCR, and TCRdb holds only the in-frame ones, with some missing. The sample lists around 20,000 clones, 70% to 90% occurring once. The source was unsorted PBMCs, collected 2.6 years after starting antiretroviral therapy. The receptors here all came from a woman aged 45 to 65 with HIV. The CDR3 runs from the conserved cysteine through the conserved F or W.

V | length | CDR3
TRBV2 | 14 | CASSDPGQPYGYTF
TRBV10-2 | 16 | CASSESRLAGGGEQYF
TRBV4-3 | 14 | CASSQEVEGQPQHF
TRBV4-1 | 18 | CASSQEGRLGQAPYGYTF
TRBV5-8 | 18 | CASSLAFTSGPGNDEQYF
TRBV7-8 | 16 | CASSLATSGRDNEQFF
TRBV10-3 | 15 | CAISPRDRADDTQYF
TRBV30 | 14 | CAWSPLLGTDTQYF
TRBV6-6 | 13 | CASSDHSTDTQYF
TRBV7-9 | 12 | CASSVDSQPQHF
TRBV9 | 14 | CASSVGGGGIEAFF
TRBV7-7 | 14 | CASSLGAPGGTQYF
TRBV11-2 | 13 | CASSLALAYEQYF
TRBV11-2 | 13 | CASSLDLQETQYF
TRBV5-4 | 14 | CASSLKGNTGELFF
TRBV6-5 | 15 | CASSLGQGGLNIQYF
TRBV6-6 | 13 | CASSYGGPTEAFF
TRBV7-9 | 15 | CASSQGATGANVLTF
TRBV19 | 15 | CASSTGGAPSYEQYF
TRBV4-2 | 14 | CASSHRLASYEQYF
TRBV5-6 | 14 | CASSLDSPAGIQYF
TRBV14 | 13 | CASSQGSLETQYF
TRBV19 | 13 | CASSRGQEHEQFF
TRBV7-9 | 16 | CASSLILAIGYNEQFF
TRBV10-3 | 11 | CAIGGGNEQFF
TRBV5-4 | 16 | CASSLGLPGFSNGYTF
TRBV20-1 | 11 | CSASHENEQFF
TRBV14 | 16 | CASSQEGRDYTDTQYF
TRBV30 | 15 | CAWSLLASGNTEAFF
TRBV9 | 15 | CASSVEGVAYNEQFF
TRBV19 | 16 | CASSITYRPLLYGYTF
TRBV7-3 | 18 | CASSSRGRRCTINQPQHF
TRBV28 | 12 | CASSPSNYGYTF
TRBV6-6 | 13 | CASSSNRDQPQHF
TRBV7-6 | 13 | CASSEDRNTEAFF
TRBV6-5 | 16 | CASSYSPGQGTDTQYF
TRBV5-1 | 15 | CASSQGGSGANVLTF
TRBV6-5 | 16 | CASSYHLNPVENEQFF
TRBV7-9 | 15 | CASSLLLGGSYEQFF
TRBV10-3 | 14 | CAISEGVGGNEQFF
TRBV7-9 | 16 | CASSSLLGLHTGELFF
TRBV19 | 15 | CASSEQNDNTDTQYF
TRBV28 | 13 | CASSSVDSYEQYF
TRBV9 | 14 | CASSVTGERSEQYF
TRBV5-4 | 14 | CASSLRETAYEQYF
TRBV11-2 | 14 | CASSSLAPYNEQFF
TRBV18 | 14 | CASSPTEPQETQYF
TRBV5-8 | 15 | CASSLREGETYEQYF
TRBV10-3 | 17 | CAISGTSGSPNGRTQYF
TRBV6-5 | 14 | CASSWGQHNQPQHF
TRBV7-9 | 14 | CASSLEGEARPQHF
TRBV10-3 | 13 | CAIRGREDQPQHF